Each of the 20 T cell receptor beta chains below was sequenced from the same sample in a study of blood T cells in healthy people across ages (dated by TCRdb to between 2015 and 2017). The library was prepared using 5' RACE. Sequencing took place on an Illumina HiSeq 2500. The second PCR ran for roughly 7 to 11 cycles and used a J-beta primer mix along with a sample-barcoded 5' primer. The raw public data were reprocessed by TCRdb itself: fastp quality trimming at Q25, MiXCR clonotype calling, in-frame beta chains only. For every CDR3 protein sequence, its rows merge into one entry that carries the most common genes and DNA. The sample table holds 1,500,000 or so distinct CDR3 sequences, of which approximately 59% were seen once. The ten most abundant clones make up over 5.5% of the sample. Input material: blood. The source is a man between 18 and 35 years old in good health.

This clonotype has just a few counts. The rearrangement joins TRBV29-1 to TRBJ2-7; 9 bases align to TRBD2. J was trimmed by 2 bases and V by 6 bases; bases with no gene match: 8. Germline values: CDR1 SQVTM, CDR2 ANQGSEA. The CDR3 is 14 residues long. The CDR3: CSVVTSGSAYEQYF. The CDR3 DNA is TGCAGCGTCGTTACTAGCGGGTCAGCCTACGAGCAGTACTTC.

This chain links TRBV6-6 with TRBJ2-7; 14 bases agree with TRBD2. The J segment lost 6 bases and the V segment lost 8 bases, leaving 9 bases of the junction unmatched. The germline CDR1 and CDR2 sequences are MNHNY and SVGAGI (reference sequence). This CDR3 has 15 residues. The CDR3 sequence: CASSWGTSGSPEQYF. CDR3 bases: TGTGCCAGCTCCTGGGGGACTAGCGGGAGTCCCGAGCAGTACTTC.

Only a few counts were recorded for this clonotype. The gene calls are TRBV2 and TRBJ2-5; 8 bases are a match to TRBD2. CDR1 SNHLY and CDR2 FYNNEI come from the germline V gene. V was pared by 6 bases and J by 5 bases, with 11 bases of the junction left unmatched. This CDR3 comprises 15 residues. This CDR3 is CASRVTSATGETQYF. The CDR3 DNA follows: TGTGCCAGCAGAGTGACTAGCGCAACTGGGGAGACCCAGTACTTC.

The CDR3 protein is CSARPAVSGTDTQYF. The CDR3 DNA reads TGCAGTGCTAGACCAGCAGTAAGTGGCACAGATACGCAGTATTTT. The rearrangement uses TRBV20-1 and TRBJ2-3; D is uncertain. The length of the CDR3 is 15 residues. V was trimmed by 2 bases and J by 1 base, leaving 13 bases between them. Per germline, CDR1 DFQATT and CDR2 SNEGSKA (reference sequence).

This chain uses TRBV2 with TRBJ1-1, with D tentatively TRBD1 (6 bases). This CDR3 contains 14 residues. Germline CDR1 is SNHLY and CDR2 is FYNNEI. V was clipped by 9 bases and J by 0 bases, with 14 bases between them. The DNA for the CDR3 is TGTGCCAGTCCTACCGGGGGCATGAACACTGAAGCTTTCTTT. Residues: CASPTGGMNTEAFF.

J is TRBJ2-3 and V is TRBV20-1, with D perhaps matching TRBD1 (5 bases). Per the germline V gene, CDR1 is DFQATT and CDR2 is SNEGSKA (reference sequence). The V end lost 6 bases, the J end lost 2 bases, and 24 bases lay between the germline ends. The CDR3 is made up of 17 amino acids. CDR3 residues: CSAENRIGRGYTDTQYF. The CDR3 DNA reads as TGCAGTGCGGAAAACAGGATAGGCCGAGGTTACACAGATACGCAGTATTTT.

CDR3 loop: CASSYGLEGLTYEQYF. The CDR3 bases are TGTGCCAGCAGTTACGGATTGGAGGGGCTCACCTACGAGCAGTACTTC. The chain joins TRBV6-6 to TRBJ2-7; D might be TRBD2 (6 bases). Looked up from germline, CDR1 is MNHNY and CDR2 is SVGAGI (reference sequence). V lost 2 bases to trimming and J lost 2 bases, with 16 bases between them. The CDR3 sequence is 16 residues long.

The chain joins TRBV11-2 to TRBJ1-2, with TRBD1 identical over 7 bases. V lost 5 bases and J lost 7; bases outside the gene matches: 16. The V gene's germline CDR1 is SGHAT and CDR2 FQNNGV. The CDR3 contains 16 residues. This CDR3 reads CASSPVKGATLIGYTF. CDR3 nucleotides: TGTGCCAGCAGCCCGGTAAAGGGGGCGACTCTAATTGGCTACACCTTC.

The chain recombines TRBV27 with TRBJ2-7; a possible D gene is TRBD1 (5 bases). The CDR3 has 15 residues. Trimming took 0 bases from V and 4 from J, leaving 13 bases between them. The germline CDR1 and CDR2 sequences are MNHEY and SMNVEV (reference sequence). CDR3 amino acids: CASSLSSGHPYEQYF. The DNA for the CDR3 is TGTGCCAGCAGTTTATCCAGTGGACATCCATACGAGCAGTACTTC.

The chain joins TRBV7-9 to TRBJ1-2, with D maybe TRBD1 (6 bases). CDR1 and CDR2 (germline): SEHNR, FQNEAQ (reference sequence). The CDR3 length is 14 residues. Trimming removed 5 bases from V and 6 bases from J, with 16 bases in between. DNA for the CDR3: TGTGCCAGCAGCAGCGGCGGACAGCTACATGGCTACACCTTC. Its protein is CASSSGGQLHGYTF.

The chain recombines TRBV12-5 with TRBJ1-1; tentatively, D is TRBD1 (5 bases). The CDR3 totals 13 residues. V was pared by 5 bases and J by 8 bases, with 15 bases between. Germline CDR1 reads LGHNT; CDR2 reads FRNRAP. The CDR3 sequence is CASGPPGVAEAFF. CDR3 sequence (DNA): TGTGCTAGTGGTCCCCCGGGGGTGGCGGAAGCTTTCTTT.

This chain connects TRBV20-1 to TRBJ2-5; no clear D. V shed 3 bases and J shed 7 bases, with 15 bases lying between them. CDR3 length: 13 amino acids. Germline V lookup: CDR1 DFQATT, CDR2 SNEGSKA (reference sequence). CDR3 DNA: TGCAGTGCTAGTGGACCCTCTCGAGGGACCCAGTACTTC. This sequence encodes CSASGPSRGTQYF.

The chain joins TRBV7-9 to TRBJ1-1, with 8 bases lining up with TRBD1. J was trimmed by 7 bases and V by 6 bases; bases with no gene match: 16. The CDR3 has 16 amino acids. Germline-derived CDR1 and CDR2 are SEHNR and FQNEAQ (reference sequence). The CDR3 DNA is TGTGCCAGCAGTCCATCACAGGGGGGACAGCCAAATGAAGCTTTCTTT. This encodes CASSPSQGGQPNEAFF.

The chain couples TRBV4-1 to TRBJ2-5; 9 positions agree with TRBD1. With 4 bases clipped from V and 0 bases from J, the junction kept 6 bases outside the gene matches. The CDR3 covers 16 residues. Per germline, CDR1 MGHRA and CDR2 YSYEKL. The CDR3 DNA reads TGCGCCAGCAGCCCAACCGGGACAGGGAACCAAGAGACCCAGTACTTC. Amino acid sequence: CASSPTGTGNQETQYF.

The V gene is TRBV12-3 or TRBV12-4, the J gene TRBJ2-7; 8 nucleotides agree with TRBD1. CDR3 length: 13 residues. Losses at the gene ends were 6 bases for V and 3 bases for J; bases not matched to a gene: 4. In DNA, the CDR3 is TGTGCCAGCAGGTCAACAGGGGGCTACGAGCAGTACTTC. As protein: CASRSTGGYEQYF.

The rearrangement joins TRBV7-2 to TRBJ2-5, with 9 positions matching TRBD1. The CDR3 length is 15 residues. V trimming: 5 bases; J trimming: 5 bases; junction bases outside the gene matches: 9. The germline gives CDR1 SGHTA, CDR2 FQGNSA. The CDR3 loop reads CASSDLGQGRETQYF. CDR3 in DNA: TGTGCCAGCAGCGACCTGGGACAGGGAAGGGAGACCCAGTACTTC.

The rearrangement links TRBV4-2 to TRBJ2-1; weak D call: TRBD2 (6 bases). The CDR3 consists of 13 residues. V lost 6 bases and J 8 bases, leaving 14 bases between the germline ends. Germline lookup yields CDR1 LGHNA and CDR2 YNFKEQ. The DNA of the CDR3 is TGTGCCAGCAGTGGGACTGGTTTCTATGAGCAGTTCTTC. Its protein is CASSGTGFYEQFF.

The rearrangement joins TRBV4-1 to TRBJ1-2; D gene uncertain. From germline, CDR1 is MGHRA and CDR2 YSYEKL. Trimming left V 0 bases short and J 8 bases short, with 22 bases between. The CDR3 consists of 17 residues. The CDR3 protein is CASSQDPAPGEAAGYTF. The CDR3 DNA sequence: TGCGCCAGCAGCCAAGACCCTGCCCCTGGTGAGGCAGCCGGCTACACCTTC.

The J gene is TRBJ2-5, the V gene TRBV6-5, with a tentative D call TRBD2 (5 bases). This CDR3 is built from 15 residues. Germline values: CDR1 MNHEY, CDR2 SVGAGI. With 0 bases removed from V and 3 bases from J, the gap between germline ends came to 11 bases. CDR3 region: CASSYSNGEKETQYF. For the CDR3, the DNA is TGTGCCAGCAGTTACTCGAACGGGGAAAAAGAGACCCAGTACTTC.

This clonotype was found many times. The DNA for the CDR3 is TGTGCCAGTAGGTCAACAAGCACAGATACGCAGTATTTT. As protein: CASRSTSTDTQYF. The V and J genes are TRBV19 and TRBJ2-3; D uncertain. V lost 6 bases and J lost 0, with 7 bases in between. This CDR3 spans 13 amino acids. Germline V gene sequence: CDR1 LNHDA, CDR2 SQIVND (reference sequence).